This T cell receptor (beta chain) is from a study of T cell responses to AZD1222 COVID-19 vaccine. General study results and limits: Clonal diversity was possibly underestimated, and white British individuals and females predominated among donors. The peak T cell response came first, and repertoires were sampled only after it.

Here immunoSEQ multiplex PCR was the method, and the copy in TCRdb shows in-frame clones only, minus some. The sample carries roughly 150,000 clones, over 80% recorded once. Concerning this clone: What it binds is not known.

Pooling was applied to second doses at about 4 or about 12 weeks. The material sequenced was peripheral blood, taken 28 days after the second AZD1222 dose. This receptor was obtained from an adult who received the AZD1222 COVID-19 vaccine.

The CDR3 loop is CASSFLDYTEAFF. The DNA of the CDR3 is TGCGCCAGCAGCTTCTTAGACTACACTGAAGCTTTCTTT. The V gene is TRBV5-1, the J gene TRBJ1-1, with D unclear. The V and J ends lost 2 bases and 3 bases respectively, with 8 bases between them. Germline V gives CDR1 SGHRS, CDR2 YFSETQ. The CDR3 is 13 residues long.